This entry lists 14 T cell receptor beta chains sequenced from one sample in a study of blood T cell repertoires in COVID-19. Produced via immunoSEQ multiplex PCR; TCRdb's table is partial and in-frame only. This repertoire shows roughly 36,000 clones, around 80% found once; its top ten account for approximately 12%. The specimen sequenced was peripheral blood. These receptors originate from a human donor in a cohort sampled during active COVID-19.

V is TRBV4-2 and J is TRBJ2-1; D is perhaps TRBD1 (6 bases). The CDR3 extends over 17 amino acids. CDR1 and CDR2 (germline): LGHNA, YNFKEQ. V lost 2 bases and J 0 bases, leaving 14 bases between the germline ends. For the CDR3, the DNA is TGTGCCAGCAGCCAATCTAGGGGGTCCAGCTCCTACAATGAGCAGTTCTTC. Its translation: CASSQSRGSSSYNEQFF.

The chain is built from TRBV19 and TRBJ2-3; 9 bases map to TRBD2. CDR1 is LNHDA and CDR2 is SQIVND in the germline V gene (reference sequence). The J segment lost 1 base and the V segment lost 3 bases, leaving 5 bases of the junction unmatched. The CDR3 contains 16 residues. The chain's CDR3 is CASSMNKRGGTDTQYF. For the CDR3, the DNA is TGTGCCAGTAGTATGAACAAGCGGGGGGGCACAGATACGCAGTATTTT.

V is TRBV4-2 and J is TRBJ2-3, with 11 bases identical to TRBD2. Germline V gene data show CDR1 as LGHNA and CDR2 as YNFKEQ. The CDR3 has 17 amino acids. V lost 2 bases and J lost 0; bases outside the gene matches: 4. CDR3 coding DNA: TGTGCCAGCAGCCAACGTAGCGGGGGGGATAGCACAGATACGCAGTATTTT. Translation gives CASSQRSGGDSTDTQYF.

The chain combines TRBV10-2 with TRBJ1-2, with D tentatively TRBD1 (6 bases). The CDR3 contains 14 residues. Trimming took off 6 bases at V and 1 base at J, with 12 bases between the two ends. Germline V gives CDR1 WSHSY, CDR2 SAAADI. CDR3 residues: CASRPTGGNYGYTF. In DNA form, the CDR3 reads TGCGCCAGCAGACCGACAGGCGGTAACTATGGCTACACCTTC.

This chain uses TRBV18 with TRBJ1-1; D gene uncertain. Germline V gene data show CDR1 as KGHSH and CDR2 as LQKENI. This CDR3 spans 15 amino acids. The V and J ends lost 3 bases and 0 bases respectively, with 11 bases between them. CDR3 residues: CASSPTEGMNTEAFF. CDR3 DNA sequence: TGTGCCAGCTCACCCACAGAGGGTATGAACACTGAAGCTTTCTTT. Complete variable domain (other parts from reference TRBV18 and TRBJ1-1): NAGVMQNPRHLVRRRGQEARLRCSPMKGHSHVYWYRQLPEEGLKFMVYLQKENIIDESGMPKERFSAEFPKEGPSILRIQQVVRGDSAAYFCASSPTEGMNTEAFFGQGTRLTVV.

The gene calls are TRBV19 and TRBJ2-3; maybe TRBD1 (6 bases). Germline V gene sequence: CDR1 LNHDA, CDR2 SQIVND (reference sequence). V lost 3 bases and J 2 bases, leaving 15 bases between the germline ends. The CDR3 has 16 amino acids. CDR3 residues: CASSILVAGATDTQYF. The DNA of the CDR3 is TGTGCCAGTAGTATTTTGGTGGCAGGGGCCACAGATACGCAGTATTTT.

This chain joins TRBV6-5 and TRBJ1-5; D remains unclear. The CDR3 length is 15 residues. CDR1 and CDR2 (germline): MNHEY, SVGAGI. V was shortened by 8 bases and J by 1 base, with 15 bases between the two germline ends. This CDR3 reads CASCRVEASNQPQHF. In nucleotides, the CDR3 is TGTGCCAGCTGTCGAGTGGAGGCGAGCAATCAGCCCCAGCATTTT.

The rearrangement joins TRBV28 to TRBJ2-7, with D possibly matching TRBD2 (6 bases). CDR1 and CDR2 (germline): MDHEN, SYDVKM. The length of the CDR3 is 13 residues. Trimming removed 8 bases at V and 5 bases at J, with 16 bases between. The CDR3: CASYTWGDHEQYF. The CDR3 DNA sequence: TGTGCCAGCTACACTTGGGGGGACCACGAGCAGTACTTC.

The V call is TRBV6-5, the J call TRBJ2-1; TRBD2 aligns across 8 bases. The CDR3 contains 14 residues. The junction had 8 bases not matched to a gene; V was cut back by 6 bases and J by 7 bases. The germline V gene has CDR1 MNHEY and CDR2 SVGAGI. CDR3 sequence reads: CASSPGGALNEQFF. The DNA of the CDR3 is TGTGCCAGCAGCCCCGGGGGGGCTTTGAATGAGCAGTTCTTC.

The chain recombines TRBV11-2 with TRBJ2-7; 10 bases map to TRBD1. V was clipped by 5 bases and J by 5 bases; unmatched bases: 9. CDR1 SGHAT and CDR2 FQNNGV come from the germline V gene. The length of the CDR3 is 15 residues. In DNA form, the CDR3 reads TGTGCCAGCAGCCGTCCTGGGACAGGGGTACACGAGCAGTACTTC. Its translation is CASSRPGTGVHEQYF. Full variable domain (remainder filled in from reference TRBV11-2 and TRBJ2-7): EAGVAQSPRYKIIEKRQSVAFWCNPISGHATLYWYQQILGQGPKLLIQFQNNGVVDDSQLPKDRFSAERLKGVDSTLKIQPAKLEDSAVYLCASSRPGTGVHEQYFGPGTRLTVT.

This chain joins TRBV6-5 and TRBJ1-1; D uncertain. The CDR3 totals 13 residues. Germline CDR1 MNHEY, CDR2 SVGAGI. Trimming pared 3 bases from V and 0 bases from J, leaving 5 bases between. CDR3 loop: CASSYQMNTEAFF. The CDR3 nucleotides are TGTGCCAGCAGTTATCAGATGAACACTGAAGCTTTCTTT.

This clone was recorded only once. This sequence joins TRBV7-9 and TRBJ2-7, with D hard to call. Germline V lookup: CDR1 SEHNR, CDR2 FQNEAQ (reference sequence). This CDR3 is 14 amino acids long. V was pared by 1 base and J by 0 bases, with 7 bases between. The CDR3 here is CASSLEYNSYEQYF. CDR3 DNA: TGTGCCAGCAGCTTAGAGTACAACTCCTACGAGCAGTACTTC.

This clone has just one count. The chain employs TRBV6-6 and TRBJ2-7; 8 bases line up with TRBD1. In germline, CDR1 is MNHNY, CDR2 SVGAGI (reference sequence). This CDR3 spans 15 amino acids. V trimming: 7 bases; J trimming: 2 bases; junction bases outside the gene matches: 10. This chain's CDR3 is CASTLGQGSPYEQYF. CDR3 bases: TGTGCCAGCACCCTTGGACAGGGAAGTCCCTACGAGCAGTACTTC.

This clone has just a few counts. The chain couples TRBV10-3 to TRBJ1-3, with 7 bases aligning to TRBD1. The CDR3 is 15 amino acids. Germline V gives CDR1 ENHRY, CDR2 SYGVKD. With V trimmed by 6 bases and J by 1 base, 6 bases remained unmatched. CDR3 protein: CAIRPQGRSGNTIYF. The CDR3 DNA reads TGTGCCATCAGACCACAGGGGAGGTCTGGAAACACCATATATTTT.